This T cell receptor beta chain was identified in a study of T-cell reconstitution after alpha-beta-depleted transplantation in children. Germline V gene lookup returns CDR1 DFQATT and CDR2 SNEGSKA (reference sequence). With 1 base clipped from V and 3 bases from J, the junction kept 3 bases outside the gene matches. This CDR3 region has 14 residues. The library targeted TCRbeta and was prepared with unique molecular identifiers. TCRdb independently ran MiXCR on the PCR reads; one entry per CDR3 protein. In the table there are about 200,000 distinct CDR3 sequences, 8.4% of which are singletons. In the case of this clonotype: Its specificity is unknown.

Study outcomes and limitations: Expanded graft clones, several hundred of them, were reportedly the source of alpha-beta T cells about two months after transplant.

J is TRBJ2-7 and V is TRBV20-1; 10 bases are a match to TRBD2. The TCR originated in a male patient aged 2 to 9 who had a stem cell transplant for acute myeloid leukemia, so the T cells may come from the graft donor. This sample comprised PBMCs, mostly from graft donor cells, obtained 360 days after TCRalphabeta/CD19-depleted stem cell transplant. This CDR3 reads CSARGASGSYEQYF. The CDR3 nucleotides are TGCAGTGCTAGAGGGGCTAGCGGGAGCTACGAGCAGTACTTC.